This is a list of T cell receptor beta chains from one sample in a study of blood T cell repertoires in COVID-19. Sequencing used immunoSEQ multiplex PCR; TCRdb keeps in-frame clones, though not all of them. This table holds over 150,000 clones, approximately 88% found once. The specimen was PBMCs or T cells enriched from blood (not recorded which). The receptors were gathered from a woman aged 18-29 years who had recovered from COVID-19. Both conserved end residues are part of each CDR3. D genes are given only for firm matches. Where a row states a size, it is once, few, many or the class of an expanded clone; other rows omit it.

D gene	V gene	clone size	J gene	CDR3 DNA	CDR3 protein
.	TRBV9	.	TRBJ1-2	TGTGCCAGCAGCGCCATGCGGGACCGCTATATGGGTTATGGCTACACCTTC	CASSAMRDRYMGYGYTF
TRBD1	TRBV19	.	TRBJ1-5	TGTGCCAGTAGTCTCACCCCGACAGGGTTAGGGCGGCTACAGCCCCAGCATTTT	CASSLTPTGLGRLQPQHF
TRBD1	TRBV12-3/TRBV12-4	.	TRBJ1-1	TGTGCCACCCAGGGGGTCGGGACTGAAGCTTTCTTT	CATQGVGTEAFF
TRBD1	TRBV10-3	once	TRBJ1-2	TGTGCCTCCGGGGGGGACAGGGAAATCTCTGGCTACACCTTC	CASGGDREISGYTF
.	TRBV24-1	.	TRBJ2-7	TGTGCCACCAGTACCCGACAGAACTCCTACGAGCAGTACTTC	CATSTRQNSYEQYF
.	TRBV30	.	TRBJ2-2	TGTGCCTGGAGTGTAATCTCTCCCGGGGAGCTGTTTTTT	CAWSVISPGELFF
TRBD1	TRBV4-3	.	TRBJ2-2	TGCGCCAGCAGCCAAGGTCTAGGGGGCAGCGGGGAGCTGTTTTTT	CASSQGLGGSGELFF
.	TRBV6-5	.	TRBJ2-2	TGTGCCAGCAGTTACAGAACGGATAGGGGACAAGAGCTGTTTTTT	CASSYRTDRGQELFF
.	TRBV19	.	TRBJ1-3	TGTGCCAGTAGCCAACAGTCGGGGGGTATGACTGGAAACACCATATATTTT	CASSQQSGGMTGNTIYF
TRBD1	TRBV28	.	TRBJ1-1	TGTGCCAGCAGTCCCACGGGACAGGTACTCGCTTTCTTT	CASSPTGQVLAFF
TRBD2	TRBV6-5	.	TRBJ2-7	TGTGCCAGCAGTCGACTAGCGGGGCCCTACGAGCAGTACTTC	CASSRLAGPYEQYF
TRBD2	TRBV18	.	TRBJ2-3	TGTGCCAGCTCACCGAGAACTAGCGTTTCCACAGATACGCAGTATTTT	CASSPRTSVSTDTQYF
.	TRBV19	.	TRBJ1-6	TGTGCCAGTAGTTCAGGGGATAGTTCACCCCTCCACTTT	CASSSGDSSPLHF
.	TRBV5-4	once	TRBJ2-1	TGTGCCAGCAGCTTGGCCGGTAGAACCGAAAGCTCCTACAATGAGCAGTTCTTC	CASSLAGRTESSYNEQFF
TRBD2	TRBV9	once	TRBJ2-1	TGTGCCAGCAGTGGAAGCGGGAGTAGTTCCTACAATGAGCAGTTCTTC	CASSGSGSSSYNEQFF
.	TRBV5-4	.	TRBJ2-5	TGTGCCAGCAGCCCCGGTAGATCTACGGGGGAAGAGACCCAGTACTTC	CASSPGRSTGEETQYF
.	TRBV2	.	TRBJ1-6	TGTGCCAGCAGTGGATTGAGCTCCTATAATTCACCCCTCCACTTT	CASSGLSSYNSPLHF
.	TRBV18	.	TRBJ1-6	TGTGCCAGCTCACCCCTCGACAGTGAGAATTCACCCCTCCACTTT	CASSPLDSENSPLHF
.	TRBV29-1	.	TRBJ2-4	TGCAGCGTTGAAGATCGGGACATTCAGTACTTC	CSVEDRDIQYF
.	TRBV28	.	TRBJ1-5	TGTGCCAGCAGGACCCCAGGGGAAAGCAATCAGCCCCAGCATTTT	CASRTPGESNQPQHF
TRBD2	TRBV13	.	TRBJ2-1	TGTGCCAGCAGCCTCGGGGGGGGCTCCTACAATGAGCAGTTCTTC	CASSLGGGSYNEQFF
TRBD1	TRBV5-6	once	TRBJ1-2	TGTGCCAGCAGCTTCCGACAGGGCCCCTATGGCTACACCTTC	CASSFRQGPYGYTF
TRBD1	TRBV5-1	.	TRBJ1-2	TGCGCCAGCAGCTTGGATCCGGGGACAGGGACGGGTGGCTACACCTTC	CASSLDPGTGTGGYTF
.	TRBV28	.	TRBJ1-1	TGTGCCAGCAGTCGCGCCGGGGGGAACACTGAAGCTTTCTTT	CASSRAGGNTEAFF
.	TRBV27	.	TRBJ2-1	TGTGCCAGCAGTTGGGCCGAAAACAATGAGCAGTTCTTC	CASSWAENNEQFF
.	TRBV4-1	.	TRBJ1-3	TGCGCCAGCAGCCAAGATGCGGGGGAGAGCTCTGGAAACACCATATATTTT	CASSQDAGESSGNTIYF
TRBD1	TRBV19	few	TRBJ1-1	TGTGCCAGTAGAAGGGACAGAATGAACACTGAAGCTTTCTTT	CASRRDRMNTEAFF